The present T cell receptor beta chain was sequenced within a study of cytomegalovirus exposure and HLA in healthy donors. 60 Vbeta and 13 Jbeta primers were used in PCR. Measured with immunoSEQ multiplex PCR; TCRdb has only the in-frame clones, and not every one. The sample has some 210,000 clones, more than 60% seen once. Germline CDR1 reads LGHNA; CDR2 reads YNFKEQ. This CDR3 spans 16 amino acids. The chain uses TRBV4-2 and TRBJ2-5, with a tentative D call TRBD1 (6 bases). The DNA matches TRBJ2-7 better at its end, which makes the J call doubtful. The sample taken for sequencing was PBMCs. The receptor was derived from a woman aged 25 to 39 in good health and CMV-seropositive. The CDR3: CASSQALTGISYEQYF. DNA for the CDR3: TGTGCCAGCAGCCAAGCCCTGACAGGTATTTCCTACGAGCAGTACTTC.